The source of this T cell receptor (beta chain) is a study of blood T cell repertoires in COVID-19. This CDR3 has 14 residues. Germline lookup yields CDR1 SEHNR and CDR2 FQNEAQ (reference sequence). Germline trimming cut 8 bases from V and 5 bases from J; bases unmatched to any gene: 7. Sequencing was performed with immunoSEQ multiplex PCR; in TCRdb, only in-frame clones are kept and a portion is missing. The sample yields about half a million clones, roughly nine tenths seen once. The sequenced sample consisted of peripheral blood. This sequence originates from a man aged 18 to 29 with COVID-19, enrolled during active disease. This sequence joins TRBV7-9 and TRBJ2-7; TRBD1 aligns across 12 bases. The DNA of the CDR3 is TGTGCCAGCGTAACCGGGACAGGGGGCGACGAGCAGTACTTC. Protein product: CASVTGTGGDEQYF. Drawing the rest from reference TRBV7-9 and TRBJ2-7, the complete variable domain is DTGVSQNPRHKITKRGQNVTFRCDPISEHNRLYWYRQTLGQGPEFLTYFQNEAQLEKSRLLSDRFSAERPKGSFSTLEIQRTEQGDSAMYLCASVTGTGGDEQYFGPGTRLTVT.